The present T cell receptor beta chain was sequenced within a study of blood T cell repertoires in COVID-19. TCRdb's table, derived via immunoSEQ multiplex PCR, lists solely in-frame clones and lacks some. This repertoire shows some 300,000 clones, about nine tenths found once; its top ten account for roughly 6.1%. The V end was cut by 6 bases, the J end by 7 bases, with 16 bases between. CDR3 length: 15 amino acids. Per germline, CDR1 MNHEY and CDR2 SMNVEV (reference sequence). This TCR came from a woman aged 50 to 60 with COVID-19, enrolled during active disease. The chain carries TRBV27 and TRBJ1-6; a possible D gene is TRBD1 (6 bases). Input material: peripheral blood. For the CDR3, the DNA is TGTGCCAGCAGAGTTTACCGGGACACAAATTCACCCCTCCACTTT. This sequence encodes CASRVYRDTNSPLHF.